Listed below are T cell receptor beta chains from one sample, sequenced in a study of T cells in tumors after PD-1 blockade. Profiling relied on immunoSEQ multiplex PCR, and the TCRdb table lists in-frame clones only, not all of them. The sample lists fewer than 25,000 clones; around four fifths were seen once. Here the sequenced sample was PBMCs, taken after anti-PD-1 treatment. The receptors come from a human donor with basal cell carcinoma. Both conserved end residues are part of each CDR3. The D gene is left open where the match is weak. Clone size, where shown, is once, few, many, or a class for clones that have expanded.

size	J	V	D	DNA	CDR3
NA	TRBJ2-1	TRBV4-2	NA	TGTGCCAGCAGCCAATCGAATGAGCAGTTCTTC	CASSQSNEQFF
NA	TRBJ1-1	TRBV27	TRBD1	TGTGCCAGCAGTACGCCCCGGACAGGAAGCACTGAAGCTTTCTTT	CASSTPRTGSTEAFF
NA	TRBJ2-2	TRBV19	TRBD2	TGTGCCAGTAGTATGGGGAGGGGCCGCACCGGGGAGCTGTTTTTT	CASSMGRGRTGELFF
NA	TRBJ2-3	TRBV2	TRBD2	TGTGCCAGCAGACCAGGACTAGCGGGGAGAAGTGGGGCGCAGTATTTT	CASRPGLAGRSGAQYF
once	TRBJ1-1	TRBV10-2	NA	TGCGCCAGCAGTGATATCGGGGGGACTGAAGCTTTCTTT	CASSDIGGTEAFF
once	TRBJ2-1	TRBV5-4	TRBD1	TGTGCCAGCAGCGAGGACAGGGCCACCTACAATGAGCAGTTCTTC	CASSEDRATYNEQFF
once	TRBJ2-3	TRBV12-3/TRBV12-4	NA	TGTGCCAGCAGTTTTGGAAAGGGGAAGCAGTATTTT	CASSFGKGKQYF
NA	TRBJ2-3	TRBV3-1/TRBV3-2	NA	TGTGCCAGCAGCTCCCGGACAGTCCCAGATACGCAGTATTTT	CASSSRTVPDTQYF
once	TRBJ2-7	TRBV5-6	TRBD2	TGTGCCAGCAGCTGGCCGGGACTAGCGGCCGAGCAGTACTTC	CASSWPGLAAEQYF
once	TRBJ2-4	TRBV6-6	NA	TGTGCCAGCAGCCTAGAGGGCCCCATTCAGTACTTC	CASSLEGPIQYF
NA	TRBJ1-2	TRBV19	NA	TGTGCCAGTAGTATAGGAAGGATGAACTATGGCTACACCTTC	CASSIGRMNYGYTF
once	TRBJ2-1	TRBV13	TRBD1	TGTGCCAGCAGCTTGGGACAGGGAACGAATGAGCAGTTCTTC	CASSLGQGTNEQFF
NA	TRBJ1-2	TRBV5-1	TRBD1	TGCGCCAGCACCCCCTCCCCAGGGGGTTATGGCTACACCTTC	CASTPSPGGYGYTF
NA	TRBJ1-2	TRBV27	TRBD1	TGTGCCAGCAAACAACAGGGGGACTATGGCTACACCTTC	CASKQQGDYGYTF
once	TRBJ2-1	TRBV9	TRBD2	TGTGCCAGCAGCCCCCACCTTGGGGTAGCGGGGGGGTACAATGAGCAGTTCTTC	CASSPHLGVAGGYNEQFF
NA	TRBJ1-1	TRBV18	TRBD1	TGTGCCAGCTCACCACCGGCCAGGGGGCGCGATCGGTTCACTGAAGCTTTCTTT	CASSPPARGRDRFTEAFF
few	TRBJ1-4	TRBV3-1/TRBV3-2	NA	TGTGCCAGCAGCCAAGAAGGTGAAAAACTGTTTTTT	CASSQEGEKLFF
NA	TRBJ2-3	TRBV25-1	TRBD2	TGTGCCAGCAGTGGAGCAGCGGGGGGGCAAGATACGCAGTATTTT	CASSGAAGGQDTQYF
NA	TRBJ1-6	TRBV5-1	NA	TGCGCCAGCTCAAGATCTGGGGAAGGTTCACCCCTCCACTTT	CASSRSGEGSPLHF
NA	TRBJ1-2	TRBV3-1/TRBV3-2	NA	TGTGCCAGCAGCCAAGAGTCCAGTTATGGCTACACCTTC	CASSQESSYGYTF
NA	TRBJ2-5	TRBV3-1/TRBV3-2	TRBD2	TGTGCCAGCAGCCTCCTGGCGGGGGGCAGAAGTAGGGAGACCCAGTACTTC	CASSLLAGGRSRETQYF
NA	TRBJ1-3	TRBV5-1	NA	TGCGCCAGCAGCTTTGACCCATCGAGCTCTGGAAACACCATATATTTT	CASSFDPSSSGNTIYF
NA	TRBJ2-1	TRBV6-5	TRBD2	TGTGCCAGCAGTTCAATAGCGGGGGGGCTAGGTGAGCAGTTCTTC	CASSSIAGGLGEQFF
NA	TRBJ1-1	TRBV5-5	TRBD1	TGTGCCAGCAGCTTGGCAGGGGGGAGCACTGAAGCTTTCTTT	CASSLAGGSTEAFF
NA	TRBJ1-1	TRBV6-5	NA	TGTGCCAGCATTCTTAAGGGTCGGGCTACTGAAGCTTTCTTT	CASILKGRATEAFF
NA	TRBJ2-7	TRBV12-3/TRBV12-4	TRBD1	TGTGCCAGCAGTTTAGTCAGGGGGCACGAGCAGTACTTC	CASSLVRGHEQYF
NA	TRBJ1-1	TRBV14	NA	TGTGCCAGCAGCCAATACGCAAACACTGAAGCTTTCTTT	CASSQYANTEAFF
large	TRBJ2-3	TRBV7-3	NA	TGTGCCAGCAGCTTACTGGGGGCGGTATCAGATACGCAGTATTTT	CASSLLGAVSDTQYF
few	TRBJ2-7	TRBV7-8	TRBD1	TGTGCCAGCAGCCCGACCGGGACAGGAGTCTCCTACGAGCAGTACTTC	CASSPTGTGVSYEQYF
NA	TRBJ1-2	TRBV7-2	NA	TGTGCCAGCAGCTTAGCGGAGTCTACAGGGAAAGGCTACACCTTC	CASSLAESTGKGYTF
NA	TRBJ1-1	TRBV12-5	NA	TGTGCTGGGCAAACGGGACAAGGGACTGAAGCTTTCTTT	CAGQTGQGTEAFF
NA	TRBJ1-2	TRBV16	NA	TGTGCCAGCGCCCGGGGAGAGGGGACCACACATCATACTAACTATGGCTACACCTTC	CASARGEGTTHHTNYGYTF
NA	TRBJ2-2	TRBV7-9	TRBD1	TGTGCCAGCAGCTTCGCACAGGGGGCCGGGGAGCTGTTTTTT	CASSFAQGAGELFF
NA	TRBJ2-1	TRBV15	NA	TGTGCCACCAGCAGAGATCGGGCTACCTACAATGAGCAGTTCTTC	CATSRDRATYNEQFF
NA	TRBJ2-3	TRBV5-5	TRBD2	TGTGCCAGCAGCCCGGCGTTATGGGGGGGAACAGATACGCAGTATTTT	CASSPALWGGTDTQYF
NA	TRBJ2-3	TRBV5-1	NA	TGCGCCAGCAGCTTGGAGGCGGGGTTTACAGATACGCAGTATTTT	CASSLEAGFTDTQYF
NA	TRBJ2-5	TRBV7-8	TRBD2	TGTGCCAGCAGCTTAGTGCGGGGGGGGGCAGAGACCCAGTACTTC	CASSLVRGGAETQYF
NA	TRBJ1-1	TRBV5-1	NA	TGCGCCAGCAGCTTGGGGCCGGGGAGAAAGAACACTGAAGCTTTCTTT	CASSLGPGRKNTEAFF
once	TRBJ2-5	TRBV14	TRBD2	TGTGCCAGCAGCCAAGTACCGGGGGGGCGGGGGGAGACCCAGTACTTC	CASSQVPGGRGETQYF
NA	TRBJ2-1	TRBV9	NA	TGTGCCAGCAGCGTATGGAGGGACAGTGCCCTATACAATGAGCAGTTCTTC	CASSVWRDSALYNEQFF
NA	TRBJ1-1	TRBV7-9	TRBD1	TGTGCCAGCAGCTCCGCCGCCGCAGGGGGAAGAGCTTTCTTT	CASSSAAAGGRAFF
NA	TRBJ1-3	TRBV5-6	TRBD1	TGTGCCAGCAGCTCGCCGACAGGGTCTGGAAACACCATATATTTT	CASSSPTGSGNTIYF
NA	TRBJ2-7	TRBV5-1	NA	TGCGCCAGCAGCTCCCGCCGGGACGGATCCTACGAGCAGTACTTC	CASSSRRDGSYEQYF
NA	TRBJ1-1	TRBV28	NA	TGTGCCAGCACCAGGTATAACACTGAAGCTTTCTTT	CASTRYNTEAFF
NA	TRBJ2-7	TRBV5-1	NA	TGCGCCAGCAGCTCGTTAAGCAACTCCTACGAGCAGTACTTC	CASSSLSNSYEQYF
NA	TRBJ1-1	TRBV19	NA	TGTGCCAGTAGTATCACGAACACTGAAGCTTTCTTT	CASSITNTEAFF
few	TRBJ2-3	TRBV2	TRBD2	TGTGCCAGCAGTGAAGCGATAGCGGGGGGGAGGGATACGCAGTATTTT	CASSEAIAGGRDTQYF
NA	TRBJ2-1	TRBV5-8	TRBD2	TGTGCCAGCTGGGAGCGGGGGGAGGATGAGCAGTTCTTC	CASWERGEDEQFF
NA	TRBJ1-4	TRBV15	TRBD1	TGTGCCACCAGCAGAGGGGGACAGGGGGCTTATGAAAAACTGTTTTTT	CATSRGGQGAYEKLFF
few	TRBJ1-1	TRBV13	TRBD1	TGTGCCAGCAGCCGGGACAGGGGATATGAAGCTTTCTTT	CASSRDRGYEAFF
NA	TRBJ2-3	TRBV6-6	NA	TGTGCCAGCAGTTACCAAACGGATACGCAGTATTTT	CASSYQTDTQYF
NA	TRBJ2-7	TRBV5-1	NA	TGCGCCAGCGGGCCGGGCCCTAGCAGCGGGTCGGAGCAGTACTTC	CASGPGPSSGSEQYF
once	TRBJ2-1	TRBV6-5	TRBD2	TGTGCCAGCAGTCTGACAGCGGGGGGGCCGAATGAGCAGTTCTTC	CASSLTAGGPNEQFF
NA	TRBJ2-1	TRBV7-2	TRBD2	TGTGCCAGCAGCTTGAGTAGCGGGGGGGCCGTTGTTGAGCAGTTCTTC	CASSLSSGGAVVEQFF
NA	TRBJ1-1	TRBV30	NA	TGTGCCTGCCCGAGGTCGAGCACTGAAGCTTTCTTT	CACPRSSTEAFF
NA	TRBJ1-5	TRBV16	NA	TGTGCCAGCAGCCAGTCCATCCCGAGTAGCAATCAGCCCCAGCATTTT	CASSQSIPSSNQPQHF
NA	TRBJ1-5	TRBV7-9	TRBD1	TGTGCCAGCAGCTCATCAGGGGGATGGGATCAGCCCCAGCATTTT	CASSSSGGWDQPQHF
NA	TRBJ1-3	TRBV7-6	NA	TGTGCCAGCAGCTTGTCACAGGGTTACGGAAACACCATATATTTT	CASSLSQGYGNTIYF
NA	TRBJ1-3	TRBV7-8	NA	TGTGCCAGCAGCTTAGGGACAGCAGGAAACACCATATATTTT	CASSLGTAGNTIYF
once	TRBJ1-2	TRBV29-1	NA	TGCAGCGCCCCACTTCCTAACTATGGCTACACCTTC	CSAPLPNYGYTF